Listed here are 6 T cell receptor beta chains from one sample, sequenced in a study of blood T cell repertoires in COVID-19. Repertoires were generated with immunoSEQ multiplex PCR, while TCRdb's copy carries only in-frame clones and drops some. The sample lists about 100,000 clones; about 80% were seen once. The sequencing input was peripheral blood. The receptor set was obtained from a man aged 70-80 years with active or convalescent COVID-19.

The V call is TRBV6-2 or TRBV6-3, the J call TRBJ1-3; D is ambiguous. Germline V gives CDR1 MNHEY, CDR2 SVGEGT. V dropped 2 bases and J dropped 4 bases, with 3 bases sitting between them. The CDR3 totals 12 residues. CDR3: CASSYRGNTIYF. The CDR3 nucleotides read TGTGCCAGCAGTTACCGGGGAAACACCATATATTTT.

Comment on this clone: A junction end diverges from the germline sequence, so it may reflect a read error. This sequence joins TRBV7-7 and TRBJ2-5; D call uncertain. Germline assignment: CDR1 SSHAT and CDR2 FNYEAQ (reference sequence). This CDR3 has 15 amino acids. In DNA, the CDR3 is TGTGCTAGCAGCTTAGGTCGAGTTTATCAAGAGACCCAGTACTTC. This gives the protein CASSLGRVYQETQYF.

V gene TRBV7-8 combines with J gene TRBJ1-1; the match to TRBD1 covers 7 bases. Germline loops: CDR1 SGHVS, CDR2 FQNEAQ. V dropped 5 bases and J dropped 3; count of bases not matched to a gene: 3. The CDR3 is 13 residues long. CDR3: CASSQGGYTEAFF. The CDR3 DNA sequence: TGTGCCAGCAGCCAGGGGGGGTACACTGAAGCTTTCTTT.

The chain carries TRBV7-6 and TRBJ1-1; 8 bases map to TRBD1. This CDR3 is 17 amino acids long. Germline CDR1 SGHVS, CDR2 FNYEAQ. After removal of 1 base from V and 2 bases from J, the junction contained 9 bases not matched to a gene. CDR3 amino acids: CASSLGRQGLANTEAFF. CDR3 bases: TGTGCCAGCAGCTTAGGCCGACAGGGGCTCGCAAACACTGAAGCTTTCTTT.

The chain recombines TRBV28 with TRBJ2-7; 8 nucleotides line up with TRBD1. Germline V gene lookup returns CDR1 MDHEN and CDR2 SYDVKM. The CDR3 contains 14 residues. V lost 3 bases to trimming and J lost 2 bases; unmatched junction nucleotides: 3. CDR3 sequence reads: CASSFGTGTYEQYF. In nucleotides, the CDR3 is TGTGCCAGCAGTTTTGGGACAGGTACCTACGAGCAGTACTTC.

CDR3 protein: CSASAGLQNYEQYF. In DNA form, the CDR3 reads TGCAGTGCTAGTGCGGGACTACAGAACTACGAGCAGTACTTC. The genes are TRBV20-1 and TRBJ2-7, with 7 bases fitting TRBD2. Germline V CDR1 and CDR2: DFQATT, SNEGSKA (reference sequence). Trimming removed 3 bases from V and 3 bases from J; junction bases left unmatched: 8. This CDR3 has 14 amino acids.